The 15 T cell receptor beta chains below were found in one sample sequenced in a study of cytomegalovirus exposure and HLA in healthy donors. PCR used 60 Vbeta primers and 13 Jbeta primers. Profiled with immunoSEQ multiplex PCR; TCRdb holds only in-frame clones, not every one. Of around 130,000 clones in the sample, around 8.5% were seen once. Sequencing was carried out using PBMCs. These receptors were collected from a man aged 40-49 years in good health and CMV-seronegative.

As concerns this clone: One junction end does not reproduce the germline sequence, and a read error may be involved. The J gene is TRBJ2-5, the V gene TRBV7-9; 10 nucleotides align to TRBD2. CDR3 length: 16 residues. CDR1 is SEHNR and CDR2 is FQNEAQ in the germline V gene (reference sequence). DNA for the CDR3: TGTGCCAGCAGCTTAGCCAGCGGGGGGGCCCAACAGACCCAGTACTTC. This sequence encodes CASSLASGGAQQTQYF.

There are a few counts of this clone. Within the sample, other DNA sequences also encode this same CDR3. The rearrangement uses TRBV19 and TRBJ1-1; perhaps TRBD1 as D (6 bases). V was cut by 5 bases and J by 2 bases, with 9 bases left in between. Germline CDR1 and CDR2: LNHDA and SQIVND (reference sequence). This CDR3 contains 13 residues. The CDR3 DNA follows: TGTGCCAGTAGTTCGACAGGTAACACTGAAGCTTTCTTT. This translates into CASSSTGNTEAFF.

The CDR3 DNA is TGTGCCAGCAGCTTAGGGTTCGGGACAGCTGGTTCACCCCTCCACTTT. Amino acid sequence: CASSLGFGTAGSPLHF. The V gene is TRBV13, the J gene TRBJ1-6, with 7 positions matching TRBD1. V trimming: 0 bases; J trimming: 9 bases; junction bases outside the gene matches: 8. Germline values: CDR1 PRHDT, CDR2 FYEKMQ (reference sequence). The CDR3 has 16 residues.

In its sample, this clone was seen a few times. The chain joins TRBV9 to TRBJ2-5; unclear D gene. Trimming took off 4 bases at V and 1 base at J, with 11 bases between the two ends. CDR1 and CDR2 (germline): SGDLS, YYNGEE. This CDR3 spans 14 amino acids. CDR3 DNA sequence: TGTGCCAGCAGCCCCGATGCGCCCCAAGAGACCCAGTACTTC. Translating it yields CASSPDAPQETQYF.

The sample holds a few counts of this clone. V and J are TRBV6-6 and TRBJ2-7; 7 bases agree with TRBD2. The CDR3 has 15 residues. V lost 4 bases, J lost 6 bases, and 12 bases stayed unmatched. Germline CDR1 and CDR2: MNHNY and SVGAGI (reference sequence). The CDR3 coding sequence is TGTGCCAGCAGTTCCACTAGGGACTACATCCCCGAGCAGTACTTC. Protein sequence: CASSSTRDYIPEQYF.

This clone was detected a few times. The CDR3 DNA is TGTGCCAGCAGCTTGGTGGGACAGGGTTATTTCGAGACCCAGTACTTC. It is translated as CASSLVGQGYFETQYF. V is TRBV5-6 and J is TRBJ2-5, with 9 bases that match TRBD1. CDR3 length: 16 amino acids. Germline CDR1 reads SGHDT; CDR2 reads YYEEEE. The V gene end was trimmed by 0 bases and the J gene end by 5 bases; junction bases not matched to a gene: 8.

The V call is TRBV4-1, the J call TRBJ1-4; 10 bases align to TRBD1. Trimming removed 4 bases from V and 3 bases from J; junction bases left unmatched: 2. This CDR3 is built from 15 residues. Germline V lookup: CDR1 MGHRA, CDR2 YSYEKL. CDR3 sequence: CASSLGQGANEKLFF. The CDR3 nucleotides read TGCGCCAGCAGCCTCGGACAGGGGGCTAATGAAAAACTGTTTTTT.

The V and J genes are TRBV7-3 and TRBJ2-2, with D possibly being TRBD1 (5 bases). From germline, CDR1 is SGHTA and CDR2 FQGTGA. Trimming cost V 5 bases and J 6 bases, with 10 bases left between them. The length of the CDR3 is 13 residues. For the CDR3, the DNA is TGTGCCAGCAGCCCGTTGACAGCCGGGGAGCTGTTTTTT. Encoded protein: CASSPLTAGELFF.

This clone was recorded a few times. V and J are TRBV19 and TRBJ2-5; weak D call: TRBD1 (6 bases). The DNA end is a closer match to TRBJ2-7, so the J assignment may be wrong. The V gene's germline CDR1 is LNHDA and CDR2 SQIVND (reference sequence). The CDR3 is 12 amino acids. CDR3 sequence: CASRDNSYEQYF. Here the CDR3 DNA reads TGTGCCAGTCGGGACAACTCCTACGAGCAGTACTTC.

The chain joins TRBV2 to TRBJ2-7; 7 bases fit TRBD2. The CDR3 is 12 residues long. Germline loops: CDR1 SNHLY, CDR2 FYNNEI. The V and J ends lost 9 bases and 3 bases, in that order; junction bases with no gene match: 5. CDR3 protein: CASRTGGYEQYF. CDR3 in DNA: TGTGCCAGTCGGACGGGGGGCTACGAGCAGTACTTC.

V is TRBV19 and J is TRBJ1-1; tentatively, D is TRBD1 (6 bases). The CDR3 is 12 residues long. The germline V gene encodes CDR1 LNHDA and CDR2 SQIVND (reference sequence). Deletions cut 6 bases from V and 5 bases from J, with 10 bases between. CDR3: CASRQGETEAFF. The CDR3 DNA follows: TGTGCCAGTAGACAGGGTGAAACTGAAGCTTTCTTT. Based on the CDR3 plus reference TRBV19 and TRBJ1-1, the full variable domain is DGGITQSPKYLFRKEGQNVTLSCEQNLNHDAMYWYRQDPGQGLRLIYYSQIVNDFQKGDIAEGYSVSREKKESFPLTVTSAQKNPTAFYLCASRQGETEAFFGQGTRLTVV.

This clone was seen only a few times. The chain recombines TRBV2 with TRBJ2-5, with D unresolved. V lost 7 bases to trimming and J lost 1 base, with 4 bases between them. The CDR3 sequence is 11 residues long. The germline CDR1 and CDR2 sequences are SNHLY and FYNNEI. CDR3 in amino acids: CASNSQETQYF. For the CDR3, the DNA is TGTGCCAGCAACTCCCAAGAGACCCAGTACTTC.

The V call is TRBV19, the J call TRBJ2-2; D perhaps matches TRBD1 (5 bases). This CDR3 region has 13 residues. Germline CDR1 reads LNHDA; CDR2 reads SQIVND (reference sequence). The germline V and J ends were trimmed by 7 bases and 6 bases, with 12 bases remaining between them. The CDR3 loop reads CASTGARSGELFF. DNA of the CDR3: TGTGCCAGTACTGGGGCGCGATCCGGGGAGCTGTTTTTT.

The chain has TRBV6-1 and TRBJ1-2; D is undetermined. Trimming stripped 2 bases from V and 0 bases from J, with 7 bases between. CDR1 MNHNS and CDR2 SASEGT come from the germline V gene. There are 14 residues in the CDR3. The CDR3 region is CASSEWPANYGYTF. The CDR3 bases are TGTGCCAGCAGTGAATGGCCAGCTAACTATGGCTACACCTTC.

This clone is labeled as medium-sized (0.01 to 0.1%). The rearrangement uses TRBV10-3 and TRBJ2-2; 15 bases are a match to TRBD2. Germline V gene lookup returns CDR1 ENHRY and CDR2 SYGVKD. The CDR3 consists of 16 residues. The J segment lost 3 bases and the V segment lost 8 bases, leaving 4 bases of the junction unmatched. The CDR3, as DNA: TGTGCCATCGGGACTAGCGGGGGGCGGGACACCGGGGAGCTGTTTTTT. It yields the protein CAIGTSGGRDTGELFF.